This T cell receptor beta chain was captured in a study of T cell responses to AZD1222 COVID-19 vaccine. Across the study: Second-dose groups at about 4 or about 12 weeks were pooled.

The CDR3 contains 15 residues. Germline V lookup: CDR1 SNHLY, CDR2 FYNNEI. Deletions cut 6 bases from V and 4 bases from J, with 16 bases between. Overall study findings and caveats: Vaccine-related CD4 TCRs covered spike, predominating at 160-218 and 743-854.

The method was immunoSEQ multiplex PCR; TCRdb's version includes in-frame clones alone and lacks a portion of them. The repertoire consists of about 110,000 clones, with more than 70% occurring once and the leading ten covering approximately 3%. About this clone: Its specificity is not known.

V is TRBV2 and J is TRBJ1-5; TRBD1 is a possible D gene (6 bases). Sequences were derived from peripheral blood, sampled on day 0 of AZD1222 vaccination. The origin of this receptor is an adult in good health. The CDR3 DNA is TGTGCCAGCAGACGGGTTGCAGGGGCAAATCAGCCCCAGCATTTT. It encodes CASRRVAGANQPQHF.